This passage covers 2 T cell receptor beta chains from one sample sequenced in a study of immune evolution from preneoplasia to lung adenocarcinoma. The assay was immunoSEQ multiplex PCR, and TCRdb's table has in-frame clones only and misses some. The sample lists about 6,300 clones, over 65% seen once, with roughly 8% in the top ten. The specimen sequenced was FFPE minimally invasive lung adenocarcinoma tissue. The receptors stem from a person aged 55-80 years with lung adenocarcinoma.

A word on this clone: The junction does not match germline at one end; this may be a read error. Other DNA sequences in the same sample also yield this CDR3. The CDR3 DNA reads TGTGCCAGCAGTTTTGGAGGGGCGTTGTATGGCTACACCTTT. Residues: CASSFGGALYGYTF. This chain joins TRBV28 and TRBJ1-2, with D perhaps matching TRBD1 (5 bases). Germline CDR1 and CDR2: MDHEN and SYDVKM. The CDR3 consists of 14 residues.

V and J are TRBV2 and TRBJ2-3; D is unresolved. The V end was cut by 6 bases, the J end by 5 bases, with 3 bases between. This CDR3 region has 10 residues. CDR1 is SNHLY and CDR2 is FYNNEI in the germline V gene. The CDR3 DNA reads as TGTGCCAGCAGAGGAGATACGCAGTATTTT. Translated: CASRGDTQYF.